These T cell receptor beta chains were read from a single sample in a study of cytomegalovirus exposure and HLA in healthy donors. Assay: immunoSEQ multiplex PCR; the TCRdb copy retains only in-frame clones and omits some. Among about 150,000 clones listed, 86% were seen once. The sequenced sample was PBMCs. The receptors derive from a man aged 18-30 years in good health and CMV-seropositive. Each CDR3 is given with its conserved first and last residue. The D gene is left open where the match is weak. Where a row states a size, it is once, few, many or the class of an expanded clone; other rows omit it.

TRBV29-1	.	TRBD1	TRBJ2-7	CSVTGQGHEQYF	TGCAGCGTGACGGGACAGGGCCACGAGCAGTACTTC
TRBV4-3	.	.	TRBJ2-1	CASSQVGVRLNEQFF	TGCGCCAGCAGCCAAGTAGGGGTCAGACTCAATGAGCAGTTCTTC
TRBV27	.	.	TRBJ2-7	CASSFGGLDEQYF	TGTGCCAGCAGTTTCGGGGGTTTGGACGAGCAGTACTTC
TRBV5-1	.	.	TRBJ2-2	CASSLGLLGGVSTGELFF	TGCGCCAGCAGCTTGGGCTTACTAGGAGGAGTATCCACCGGGGAGCTGTTTTTT
TRBV30	.	TRBD2	TRBJ2-3	CARKGYPGPGTSGTTDTQYF	TGTGCCAGGAAGGGATATCCGGGCCCAGGGACTAGCGGAACCACAGATACGCAGTATTTT
TRBV29-1	.	TRBD1	TRBJ2-7	CSASAGGGYEQYF	TGCAGCGCTTCGGCAGGGGGCGGCTACGAGCAGTACTTC
TRBV29-1	.	.	TRBJ1-2	CSVMSQGVYGYTF	TGCAGCGTCATGTCACAGGGTGTCTATGGCTACACCTTC
TRBV9	.	TRBD1	TRBJ1-4	CASSARTGQNEKLFF	TGTGCCAGCAGCGCCAGGACAGGGCAAAATGAAAAACTGTTTTTT
TRBV7-3	.	.	TRBJ2-2	CASSQMFGGGELFF	TGTGCCAGCAGCCAGATGTTTGGTGGCGGGGAGCTGTTTTTT
TRBV4-1	.	TRBD1	TRBJ1-5	CASSPILTGAGYSNQPQHF	TGCGCCAGCAGCCCTATCCTAACAGGGGCTGGGTATAGCAATCAGCCCCAGCATTTT
TRBV27	few	.	TRBJ1-1	CATKKGSTGTVRAFF	TGTGCCACCAAGAAGGGCTCGACAGGAACGGTGCGAGCTTTCTTT
TRBV4-3	.	TRBD1	TRBJ2-5	CASSQLGGWETQYF	TGCGCCAGCAGCCAATTAGGGGGCTGGGAGACCCAGTACTTC
TRBV6-5	.	.	TRBJ1-3	CASSYSSGRAGNTIYF	TGTGCCAGCAGTTACTCCTCCGGGAGGGCTGGAAACACCATATATTTT
TRBV5-1	once	.	TRBJ2-3	CASTFGGTTDTQYF	TGCGCCAGCACGTTCGGCGGGACCACAGATACGCAGTATTTT
TRBV10-3	.	.	TRBJ1-1	CAIRGEMNTEAFF	TGTGCCATCAGAGGGGAAATGAACACTGAAGCTTTCTTT
TRBV10-1	few	.	TRBJ1-3	CASSESELGFGNTIYF	TGCGCCAGCAGTGAGTCTGAACTCGGTTTTGGAAACACCATATATTTT
TRBV7-7	.	TRBD2	TRBJ2-3	CASSQGLAGVADTQYF	TGTGCCAGCAGCCAAGGACTAGCGGGAGTAGCAGATACGCAGTATTTT
TRBV13	.	TRBD2	TRBJ2-5	CASSFGGGQETQYF	TGTGCCAGCAGCTTCGGCGGGGGGCAAGAGACCCAGTACTTC
TRBV6-5	.	.	TRBJ1-2	CASSYEGRSGYTF	TGTGCCAGCAGTTACGAGGGCAGGAGTGGCTACACCTTC
TRBV19	.	TRBD2	TRBJ2-2	CASSMGGSGTGELFF	TGTGCCAGTAGTATGGGAGGGTCGGGCACCGGGGAGCTGTTTTTT
TRBV29-1	.	TRBD1	TRBJ2-7	CSVRQGVVDEQYF	TGCAGCGTCCGACAGGGGGTGGTGGACGAGCAGTACTTC
TRBV19	.	TRBD1	TRBJ1-6	CASTDRAYNSPLHF	TGTGCCAGTACCGACAGGGCTTATAATTCACCCCTCCACTTT
TRBV18	.	TRBD1	TRBJ2-3	CASSPDRGPTDTQYF	TGTGCCAGCTCACCAGACAGGGGGCCCACAGATACGCAGTATTTT
TRBV25-1	.	.	TRBJ2-1	CASSEYTASDNEQFF	TGTGCCAGCAGTGAATATACGGCTAGCGACAATGAGCAGTTCTTC
TRBV5-5	.	.	TRBJ1-6	CASSFPSPLHF	TGTGCCAGCAGCTTCCCATCACCCCTCCACTTT
TRBV7-9	.	.	TRBJ2-7	CASSLGSTSTYEQYF	TGTGCCAGCAGCTTAGGATCCACTTCTACCTACGAGCAGTACTTC
TRBV9	.	.	TRBJ1-6	CASSVGSGDSPLHF	TGTGCCAGCAGCGTAGGGTCCGGGGATTCACCCCTCCACTTT
TRBV9	.	.	TRBJ2-7	CASSPEFGIVHEQYF	TGTGCCAGCAGCCCGGAGTTCGGGATAGTCCACGAGCAGTACTTC
TRBV15	.	.	TRBJ2-2	CATSRDTLRTGELFF	TGTGCCACCAGCAGAGATACCCTGCGGACCGGGGAGCTGTTTTTT
TRBV6-5	.	TRBD2	TRBJ2-1	CASRASGRSYNEQFF	TGTGCCAGCAGGGCTAGCGGGAGGTCCTACAATGAGCAGTTCTTC
TRBV11-1	.	.	TRBJ1-1	CASSSLPGGTEAFF	TGTGCCAGCAGCTCTTTGCCGGGGGGGACTGAAGCTTTCTTT
TRBV6-5	once	TRBD1	TRBJ2-7	CAIAKTGRGYEQYF	TGTGCCATAGCCAAGACAGGGAGAGGCTACGAGCAGTACTTC
TRBV6-5	once	.	TRBJ1-1	CASSYVGRAEAFF	TGTGCCAGCAGTTACGTCGGGAGGGCTGAAGCTTTCTTT
TRBV7-6	.	.	TRBJ1-5	CASSIGGGKYSNQPQHF	TGTGCCAGCAGCATCGGGGGGGGAAAGTATAGCAATCAGCCCCAGCATTTT
TRBV6-6	once	.	TRBJ2-3	CASSNHLGESTDTQYF	TGTGCCAGCAGTAACCACTTAGGGGAAAGCACAGATACGCAGTATTTT
TRBV7-2	.	TRBD1	TRBJ2-5	CASSLWDRAIETQYF	TGTGCCAGCAGCCTCTGGGACAGGGCGATAGAGACCCAGTACTTC
TRBV2	.	TRBD1	TRBJ2-1	CASTSGQGVYNEQFF	TGTGCCAGCACCTCTGGACAGGGGGTCTACAATGAGCAGTTCTTC
TRBV5-1	.	TRBD2	TRBJ2-3	CASSLPSGTSTDTQYF	TGCGCCAGCAGCTTGCCTAGCGGGACCAGCACAGATACGCAGTATTTT
TRBV7-8	.	.	TRBJ1-3	CASSFGQQGNTIYF	TGTGCCAGCAGCTTCGGACAGCAAGGAAACACCATATATTTT
TRBV12-5	.	TRBD1	TRBJ1-1	CASGLDDEGAPNTEAFF	TGTGCTAGTGGTTTGGACGATGAGGGGGCGCCGAACACTGAAGCTTTCTTT
TRBV4-3	.	.	TRBJ1-2	CASSQGSGGTNGYTF	TGCGCCAGCAGCCAAGGTTCGGGAGGGACGAACGGCTACACCTTC
TRBV19	.	TRBD2	TRBJ2-2	CASSIPPAASGTGELFF	TGTGCCAGTAGTATCCCCCCCGCGGCTAGCGGGACCGGGGAGCTGTTTTTT
TRBV25-1	few	.	TRBJ1-2	CASSDGGARDGYTF	TGTGCCAGCAGTGATGGGGGCGCTCGAGATGGCTACACCTTC
TRBV4-1	.	TRBD2	TRBJ2-1	CASSQDRGGGYNEQFF	TGCGCCAGCAGCCAAGATCGGGGCGGGGGTTACAATGAGCAGTTCTTC
TRBV7-6	many	TRBD2	TRBJ2-1	CASSPLTSENEQFF	TGTGCCAGCAGCCCATTGACTAGCGAGAATGAGCAGTTCTTC
TRBV7-9	.	.	TRBJ2-2	CASSQEAYGELFF	TGTGCCAGCAGCCAAGAAGCTTACGGGGAGCTGTTTTTT
TRBV13	.	TRBD2	TRBJ2-1	CASSFSLGTSGIYNEQFF	TGTGCCAGCAGCTTTAGCCTTGGGACTAGCGGGATTTACAATGAGCAGTTCTTC